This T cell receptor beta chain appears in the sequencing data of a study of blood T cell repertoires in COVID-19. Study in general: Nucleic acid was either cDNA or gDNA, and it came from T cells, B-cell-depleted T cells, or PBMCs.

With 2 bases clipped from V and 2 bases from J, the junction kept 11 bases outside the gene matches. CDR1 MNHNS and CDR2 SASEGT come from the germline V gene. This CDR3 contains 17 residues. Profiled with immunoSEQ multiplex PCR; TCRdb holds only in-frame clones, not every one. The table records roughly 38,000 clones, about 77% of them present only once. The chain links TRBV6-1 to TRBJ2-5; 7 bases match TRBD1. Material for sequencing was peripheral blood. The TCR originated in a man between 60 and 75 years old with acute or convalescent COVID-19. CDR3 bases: TGTGCCAGCAGTGAAATAAGACAGGGACCCCAACAAGAGACCCAGTACTTC. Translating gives CASSEIRQGPQQETQYF.